The rows below give T cell receptor beta chains drawn from one sample of a study of blood T cell repertoires in COVID-19. Sequencing was performed with immunoSEQ multiplex PCR; in TCRdb, only in-frame clones are kept and a portion is missing. The top ten clones hold 0.8% to 1% of a sample with 450,000 or so clones, roughly 90% of them seen once. The specimen sequenced was peripheral blood. Source of these receptors: a man younger than 35 with COVID-19, enrolled during active disease. Both conserved end residues are part of each CDR3. The order of the fields is D gene, J gene, V gene, clone size, CDR3 protein, CDR3 DNA. The D gene is left open where the match is weak. Some rows mark clone size as missing; the rest say once, few, many or name a class of expanded clone.

TRBD2 TRBJ2-1 TRBV24-1 - CATSDLSGNSYNEQFF TGTGCCACCAGTGATCTTAGCGGGAACTCCTACAATGAGCAGTTCTTC
- TRBJ1-6 TRBV19 - CASSPYRGDRYSPLHF TGTGCCAGTAGTCCCTATCGGGGTGACAGGTATTCACCCCTCCACTTT
TRBD1 TRBJ1-6 TRBV9 - CASSSGQGNSDNSPLHF TGTGCCAGCAGCTCTGGACAGGGAAACTCGGATAATTCACCCCTCCACTTT
- TRBJ1-1 TRBV11-3 - CASSPRGPEAFF TGTGCCAGCAGTCCAAGGGGCCCTGAAGCTTTCTTT
TRBD2 TRBJ2-3 TRBV11-2 - CASSPGLAGDSFTDTQYF TGTGCCAGCAGTCCAGGACTAGCGGGAGACTCCTTCACAGATACGCAGTATTTT
TRBD1 TRBJ2-1 TRBV19 - CASSPRDRGGEQFF TGTGCCAGTAGTCCCCGGGACAGGGGTGGTGAGCAGTTCTTC
TRBD1 TRBJ2-7 TRBV14 - CASSQRDSSYEQYF TGTGCCAGCAGCCAAAGGGACAGTAGCTACGAGCAGTACTTC
- TRBJ2-4 TRBV5-4 - CASSLGIWGDKNIQYF TGTGCCAGCAGCTTGGGAATTTGGGGGGACAAAAACATTCAGTACTTC
TRBD1 TRBJ1-2 TRBV18 - CASSPRQGDGYTF TGTGCCAGCTCACCTCGACAGGGAGATGGCTACACCTTC
TRBD1 TRBJ2-6 TRBV24-1 - CATRGDRDTGANVLTF TGTGCCACCAGGGGGGACAGGGATACTGGGGCCAACGTCCTGACTTTC
TRBD2 TRBJ2-1 TRBV13 - CASSSKRGRDEQFF TGTGCCAGCAGCTCAAAGCGGGGGAGGGATGAGCAGTTCTTC
- TRBJ1-5 TRBV24-1 - CATSDHSNQPQHF TGTGCCACCAGTGATCATAGCAATCAGCCCCAGCATTTT
TRBD1 TRBJ1-6 TRBV14 - CASSPDRAGNSPLHF TGTGCCAGCAGCCCGGACAGGGCGGGGAATTCACCCCTCCACTTT
TRBD1 TRBJ2-7 TRBV3-1/TRBV3-2 - CASSQPGQGRGEQYF TGTGCCAGCAGCCAGCCGGGACAGGGGAGGGGAGAGCAGTACTTC
- TRBJ1-1 TRBV5-4 - CASSSIDRTMNTEAFF TGTGCCAGCAGCTCCATTGACAGAACTATGAACACTGAAGCTTTCTTT
TRBD2 TRBJ2-3 TRBV28 - CASRLGRLDTQYF TGTGCCAGCAGACTCGGGAGGCTAGATACGCAGTATTTT
TRBD1 TRBJ2-3 TRBV12-5 once CASGLGQGRTDTQYF TGTGCTAGTGGACTCGGACAGGGGCGCACAGATACGCAGTATTTT
TRBD2 TRBJ2-5 TRBV30 - CAWSASLAGGRETQYF TGTGCCTGGAGCGCTAGTCTAGCGGGGGGGCGGGAGACCCAGTACTTC
- TRBJ1-1 TRBV5-4 - CASSYVGGGGTEAFF TGTGCCAGCAGCTACGTCGGGGGGGGTGGCACTGAAGCTTTCTTT
- TRBJ1-1 TRBV5-1 - CASSPFRGGGMNTEAFF TGCGCCAGCAGCCCGTTCCGGGGGGGAGGGATGAACACTGAAGCTTTCTTT
TRBD1 TRBJ2-3 TRBV30 - CAWSSTGGYTDTQYF TGTGCCTGGAGTTCTACAGGGGGTTACACAGATACGCAGTATTTT
TRBD1 TRBJ2-2 TRBV30 - CAWSITGTVNTGELFF TGTGCCTGGAGTATTACCGGGACAGTGAACACCGGGGAGCTGTTTTTT
- TRBJ2-1 TRBV27 - CASSPRRVVDNEQFF TGTGCCAGCAGCCCCCGCAGGGTAGTGGATAATGAGCAGTTCTTC
- TRBJ2-2 TRBV28 - CASSLSQMNTGELFF TGTGCCAGCAGTTTATCTCAGATGAACACCGGGGAGCTGTTTTTT
- TRBJ1-2 TRBV7-9 - CASSLSKSYGYTF TGTGCCAGCAGCTTAAGTAAGAGCTATGGCTACACCTTC
- TRBJ2-2 TRBV3-1/TRBV3-2 few CASSQMGVTGELFF TGTGCCAGCAGCCAAATGGGAGTCACCGGGGAGCTGTTTTTT
- TRBJ2-2 TRBV19 - CASSIGIGNTGELFF TGTGCCAGTAGTATAGGAATCGGGAACACCGGGGAGCTGTTTTTT
TRBD1 TRBJ1-1 TRBV28 - CASSFGTGPEAFF TGTGCCAGCAGTTTCGGGACAGGTCCTGAAGCTTTCTTT
- TRBJ1-1 TRBV19 - CASRAGQLNTNEAFF TGTGCCAGTAGAGCAGGACAGCTGAACACTAATGAAGCTTTCTTT
- TRBJ2-1 TRBV11-2 - CASSLDPGTRNEQFF TGTGCCAGCAGCTTAGATCCCGGGACTCGCAATGAGCAGTTCTTC
- TRBJ1-4 TRBV2 - CASSPPSPTNEKLFF TGTGCCAGCAGTCCCCCGAGTCCAACTAATGAAAAACTGTTTTTT
- TRBJ2-1 TRBV11-2 - CASSLDWRGLDEQFF TGTGCCAGCAGCTTAGACTGGCGGGGATTGGATGAGCAGTTCTTC
- TRBJ1-1 TRBV12-3/TRBV12-4 - CASSPTGFTEAFF TGTGCCAGCAGTCCAACAGGGTTCACTGAAGCTTTCTTT
- TRBJ1-1 TRBV2 - CASSEWRMNTEAFF TGTGCCAGCAGTGAATGGAGGATGAACACTGAAGCTTTCTTT